These 32 T cell receptor beta chains came from one sample sequenced in a study of early T cells in non-severe SARS-CoV-2 infection. TCRdb independently ran MiXCR on the 5' RACE reads; one entry per CDR3 protein. The sample lists tens of thousands of distinct CDR3 sequences, 4.7% occurring once. Sequenced: whole blood. The receptor source for this set is an adult who was a healthcare worker with PCR-confirmed SARS-CoV-2 infection or an uninfected control (not recorded which).

This clonotype came up a few times. The rearrangement joins TRBV7-9 to TRBJ1-6; no clear D. Trimming shortened V by 1 base and J by 4 bases, and 5 bases separated the two germline ends. CDR1 SEHNR and CDR2 FQNEAQ come from the germline V gene (reference sequence). CDR3 length: 14 amino acids. The CDR3 spells CASSLEQYNSPLHF. The CDR3 coding sequence is TGTGCCAGCAGCTTAGAACAGTATAATTCACCCCTCCACTTT.

This clonotype has a count of ten or more. V usage is TRBV7-9 and J usage is TRBJ1-2; D gene uncertain. V gave up 3 bases and J gave up 6 bases, with 8 bases separating them. The germline V gene has CDR1 SEHNR and CDR2 FQNEAQ (reference sequence). The CDR3 runs 12 residues. CDR3: CASSLGRNGYTF. The CDR3 DNA is TGTGCCAGCAGCTTGGGCAGAAATGGCTACACCTTC. Together with reference TRBV7-9 and TRBJ1-2, the CDR3 gives the full variable domain: DTGVSQNPRHKITKRGQNVTFRCDPISEHNRLYWYRQTLGQGPEFLTYFQNEAQLEKSRLLSDRFSAERPKGSFSTLEIQRTEQGDSAMYLCASSLGRNGYTFGSGTRLTVV.

This clonotype was seen many times. CDR3 region: CASTLAGPSYEQYF. Here the CDR3 DNA reads TGTGCCAGCACCCTAGCGGGGCCCTCCTACGAGCAGTACTTC. V and J are TRBV7-2 and TRBJ2-7; 9 bases agree with TRBD2. Germline lookup yields CDR1 SGHTA and CDR2 FQGNSA. The CDR3 is 14 amino acids. After removal of 7 bases from V and 0 bases from J, the junction contained 4 bases not matched to a gene.

This clonotype is medium-sized within its sample. The rearrangement links TRBV4-3 to TRBJ2-1; a weak D match, TRBD2 (6 bases). The CDR3 sequence is 15 residues long. Trimming removed 4 bases from V and 7 bases from J, with 17 bases in between. Per germline, CDR1 LGHNA and CDR2 YSLEER. CDR3 DNA: TGCGCCAGCAGCCCGGGGCAGCGGGTTGGGAATGAGCAGTTCTTC. It translates to CASSPGQRVGNEQFF.

This chain connects TRBV6-5 to TRBJ2-1; D may match TRBD1 or TRBD2 (6 bases each). Between the trimmed V and J ends, which lost 8 bases and 7 bases, there was a span of 15 bases. Per germline, CDR1 MNHEY and CDR2 SVGAGI. The CDR3 length is 13 residues. The CDR3 sequence: CASSRGLGNEQFF. The CDR3 DNA follows: TGTGCCAGCTCCCGGGGGCTAGGTAATGAGCAGTTCTTC.

This clonotype turned up a few times. The chain combines TRBV4-3 with TRBJ2-5; TRBD2 matches at 11 bases. CDR3 length: 16 amino acids. Germline V gene data show CDR1 as LGHNA and CDR2 as YSLEER. Trimming removed 4 bases from V and 1 base from J; junction bases left unmatched: 5. The CDR3 DNA follows: TGCGCCAGCAGCCCAACACTAGCGGGGGTCCAAGAGACCCAGTACTTC. It translates to CASSPTLAGVQETQYF.

At least ten counts were recorded for this clonotype. The genes are TRBV10-3 and TRBJ2-2; 10 bases align to TRBD1. V was clipped by 10 bases and J by 0 bases; unmatched bases: 8. This CDR3 spans 16 amino acids. Per the germline V gene, CDR1 is ENHRY and CDR2 is SYGVKD. The CDR3 protein is CATGTGEASNTGELFF. CDR3 DNA: TGTGCCACGGGGACAGGGGAGGCCTCGAACACCGGGGAGCTGTTTTTT.

This clonotype was recorded many times. The chain is built from TRBV7-3 and TRBJ1-6; no definite D call. V was pared by 6 bases and J by 8 bases, with 8 bases between. From germline, CDR1 is SGHTA and CDR2 FQGTGA. This CDR3 comprises 12 residues. This chain's CDR3 is CASRDLDSPLHF. The CDR3 DNA reads as TGTGCCAGCAGGGATCTCGATTCACCCCTCCACTTT. Looking up the rest from reference TRBV7-3 and TRBJ1-6 gives the full variable domain: GAGVSQTPSNKVTEKGKYVELRCDPISGHTALYWYRQSLGQGPEFLIYFQGTGAADDSGLPNDRFFAVRPEGSVSTLKIQRTERGDSAVYLCASRDLDSPLHFGNGTRLTVT.

V usage is TRBV10-3 and J usage is TRBJ2-1; D possibly corresponds to TRBD2 (6 bases). Germline V CDR1 and CDR2: ENHRY, SYGVKD. The V end was cut by 2 bases, the J end by 8 bases, with 19 bases between. The length of the CDR3 is 16 residues. The CDR3 is CAISEPGEIRLDEQFF. The CDR3 region has the DNA TGTGCCATCAGTGAGCCGGGGGAGATCCGTTTGGATGAGCAGTTCTTC.

The rearrangement joins TRBV18 to TRBJ2-7; D may be TRBD1 or TRBD2 (5 bases each). Germline V gene sequence: CDR1 KGHSH, CDR2 LQKENI. V was pared by 2 bases and J by 0 bases, with 14 bases between. The CDR3 length is 16 residues. The CDR3 region has the DNA TGTGCCAGCTCACCAGAGGGACCCTTCAGCTCCTACGAGCAGTACTTC. Its translation is CASSPEGPFSSYEQYF.

This clonotype was counted ten times or more. The V and J genes are TRBV12-3 or TRBV12-4 and TRBJ1-5; D is ambiguous. CDR3 length equals 13 residues. The germline V and J ends were trimmed by 6 bases and 5 bases, with 11 bases remaining between them. The CDR3 loop reads CASSLDTYQPQHF. CDR3 DNA sequence: TGTGCCAGCAGCCTCGACACCTATCAGCCCCAGCATTTT.

This clonotype came up a few times. One end of the junction does not line up with germline, which may come from a read error. The V gene is TRBV20-1, the J gene TRBJ2-1; TRBD2 agrees at 7 bases. The CDR3 runs to 14 residues. Germline V gives CDR1 DFQATT, CDR2 SNEGSKA (reference sequence). The CDR3 is CSAATSQYPYPPHF. In DNA form, the CDR3 reads TGCAGTGCGGCGACTAGCCAGTATCCCTATCCTCCGCACTTC.

Many counts were recorded for this clonotype. The chain couples TRBV20-1 to TRBJ2-6; D uncertain. The CDR3 covers 15 residues. Trimming removed 0 bases at V and 4 bases at J, with 10 bases between. Germline CDR1 DFQATT, CDR2 SNEGSKA (reference sequence). The CDR3 sequence is CSAREAVSGANVLTF. CDR3 DNA: TGCAGTGCTAGAGAGGCAGTTTCCGGGGCCAACGTCCTGACTTTC.

This clonotype was found a few times. V is TRBV6-1 and J is TRBJ1-1; 7 positions match TRBD1. J lost 0 bases, V lost 6 bases, and 1 base had no gene match. Looked up from germline, CDR1 is MNHNS and CDR2 is SASEGT. The CDR3 covers 13 residues. CDR3 amino acids: CASRGQLNTEAFF. The DNA of the CDR3 is TGTGCCAGCAGGGGACAGTTGAACACTGAAGCTTTCTTT.

By sample share, this clonotype is medium-sized (0.01 to 0.1%). The J gene is TRBJ2-1, the V gene TRBV18; the match to TRBD1 covers 7 bases. Per the germline V gene, CDR1 is KGHSH and CDR2 is LQKENI. The length of the CDR3 is 13 residues. The V segment lost 6 bases and the J segment 9 bases; nucleotides outside the gene matches: 8. The CDR3 DNA reads as TGTGCCAGCTCTCGCGACAGGGCGGGTGAGCAGTTCTTC. Protein sequence: CASSRDRAGEQFF.

This clonotype was seen a few times. V and J are TRBV6-5 and TRBJ1-1, with D maybe TRBD1 (5 bases). CDR1 and CDR2 (germline): MNHEY, SVGAGI. Trimming shortened V by 6 bases and J by 7 bases, and 24 bases separated the two germline ends. This CDR3 spans 16 amino acids. The CDR3 DNA is TGTGCCAGCAGCTCTGGCCGGACAATCCAACCACTTGAAGCTTTCTTT. The encoded protein is CASSSGRTIQPLEAFF.

The sample holds many counts of this clonotype. This rearrangement joins TRBV24-1 to TRBJ1-6, with D maybe TRBD1 (5 bases). From germline, CDR1 is KGHDR and CDR2 SFDVKD. The V and J ends lost 3 bases and 7 bases respectively, with 6 bases between them. The CDR3 length is 13 residues. This chain's CDR3 is CATSDRQNSPLHF. CDR3 nucleotides: TGTGCCACCAGTGATAGACAGAATTCACCCCTCCACTTT.

This clonotype was counted a few times. The chain couples TRBV6-5 to TRBJ1-1; 10 bases align to TRBD1. This CDR3 region has 15 residues. Germline V lookup: CDR1 MNHEY, CDR2 SVGAGI. Trimming at V came to 0 bases and at J to 5 bases, leaving 3 bases not matched to a gene. CDR3 bases: TGTGCCAGCAGTTACTCGGACAGGGGGTGGACTGAAGCTTTCTTT. This encodes CASSYSDRGWTEAFF.

This clonotype was observed a handful of times. The gene calls are TRBV3-1 and TRBJ2-7; 8 bases are shared with TRBD1. Per germline, CDR1 LGHDT and CDR2 YNNKEL (reference sequence). This CDR3 is 15 amino acids long. J gave up 2 bases and V 4 bases, and 7 bases lay outside the gene matches. The CDR3 reads CASSPDGQGTYEQYF. CDR3 in DNA: TGTGCCAGCAGCCCCGATGGACAGGGCACCTACGAGCAGTACTTC.

This clonotype was seen at least ten times. The genes are TRBV24-1 and TRBJ2-5; a weak D match, TRBD2 (6 bases). V lost 3 bases to trimming and J lost 5 bases, with 9 bases between them. The CDR3 covers 13 residues. Germline lookup yields CDR1 KGHDR and CDR2 SFDVKD. CDR3 residues: CATSDRGRETQYF. The CDR3 DNA reads TGTGCCACCAGTGATCGAGGGAGGGAGACCCAGTACTTC.

This clonotype occurred many times. The gene calls are TRBV6-6 and TRBJ1-2, with D unclear. V was cut by 0 bases and J by 8 bases, with 16 bases left in between. The CDR3 extends over 15 amino acids. The V gene's germline CDR1 is MNHNY and CDR2 SVGAGI (reference sequence). The CDR3 sequence is CASSYSGQAFGGYTF. The CDR3 DNA reads as TGTGCCAGCAGTTACTCGGGTCAGGCGTTCGGGGGCTACACCTTC.

This clonotype was counted only a few times. The chain carries TRBV20-1 and TRBJ2-7; the D gene could be TRBD1 or TRBD2 (6 bases each). This CDR3 spans 14 amino acids. Germline V gene sequence: CDR1 DFQATT, CDR2 SNEGSKA (reference sequence). The V end lost 1 base, the J end lost 4 bases, and 14 bases lay between the germline ends. CDR3 loop: CSARGARGLYEQYF. The DNA of the CDR3 is TGCAGTGCTAGAGGTGCCAGGGGACTTTACGAGCAGTACTTC.

This clonotype occurred many times. This sequence joins TRBV4-2 and TRBJ2-3; D gene unclear. Germline V CDR1 and CDR2: LGHNA, YNFKEQ. The germline V and J ends were trimmed by 0 bases and 0 bases, with 4 bases remaining between them. The CDR3 spans 14 residues. The CDR3 DNA sequence: TGTGCCAGCAGCCAAGAGGCTAGCACAGATACGCAGTATTTT. This translates into CASSQEASTDTQYF.

The chain has TRBV11-2 and TRBJ1-2; no clear D. With 4 bases removed from V and 2 bases from J, the gap between germline ends came to 8 bases. The CDR3 consists of 13 residues. CDR1 and CDR2 (germline): SGHAT, FQNNGV. Written as DNA, the CDR3 is TGTGCCAGCAGCTCCTTGCCAAACTATGGCTACACCTTC. This codes for CASSSLPNYGYTF. Together with reference TRBV11-2 and TRBJ1-2, the CDR3 gives the full variable domain: EAGVAQSPRYKIIEKRQSVAFWCNPISGHATLYWYQQILGQGPKLLIQFQNNGVVDDSQLPKDRFSAERLKGVDSTLKIQPAKLEDSAVYLCASSSLPNYGYTFGSGTRLTVV.

This clonotype was recorded at least ten times. This rearrangement joins TRBV11-2 to TRBJ2-2; 9 bases agree with TRBD1. V lost 5 bases to trimming and J lost 4 bases; unmatched junction nucleotides: 8. CDR1 and CDR2 (germline): SGHAT, FQNNGV. The CDR3 is 16 residues long. The CDR3 DNA reads TGTGCCAGCAGCCTTCGGACAGGGGCGAGCACCGGGGAGCTGTTTTTT. This sequence encodes CASSLRTGASTGELFF.

This clonotype was found many times. The chain links TRBV10-3 to TRBJ1-4; D is possibly TRBD1 (5 bases). This CDR3 has 14 residues. CDR1 is ENHRY and CDR2 is SYGVKD in the germline V gene. The V end was cut by 6 bases, the J end by 5 bases, with 13 bases between. The CDR3 spells CAISPRQSNEKLFF. In DNA, the CDR3 is TGTGCCATCAGCCCACGACAGTCGAATGAAAAACTGTTTTTT.

This clonotype was seen many times. The chain employs TRBV5-1 and TRBJ2-7; 11 nucleotides match TRBD1. There are 16 residues in the CDR3. Germline V gene sequence: CDR1 SGHRS, CDR2 YFSETQ. J lost 9 bases, V lost 0 bases, and 11 bases had no gene match. In DNA, the CDR3 is TGCGCCAGCAGCTTGGACGGGACAGGGGGTCAGGCTGTGCAGTACTTC. This gives the protein CASSLDGTGGQAVQYF.

The J gene is TRBJ2-5, the V gene TRBV5-4, with D hard to call. The CDR3 is made up of 13 amino acids. Deletions cut 4 bases from V and 4 bases from J, with 11 bases between. The germline gives CDR1 SGHNT, CDR2 YYREEE (reference sequence). The CDR3 loop is CASSLDRTETQYF. The CDR3 DNA reads TGTGCCAGCAGCCTAGACCGTACAGAGACCCAGTACTTC.

This CDR3 is CASSLVRENTGELFF. The CDR3 DNA reads as TGTGCCAGCAGCTTAGTTCGGGAGAACACCGGGGAGCTGTTTTTT. The chain combines TRBV7-2 with TRBJ2-2; the D gene is possibly TRBD2 (5 bases). Germline-derived CDR1 and CDR2 are SGHTA and FQGNSA. V was shortened by 1 base and J by 1 base, with 7 bases between the two germline ends. This CDR3 is built from 15 residues.

This clonotype has at least ten counts. This sequence joins TRBV7-9 and TRBJ2-1; D gene ambiguous. There are 13 residues in the CDR3. V gave up 7 bases and J gave up 9 bases, with 16 bases separating them. Germline CDR1 and CDR2: SEHNR and FQNEAQ (reference sequence). CDR3 sequence (DNA): TGTGCCAGCAACTCCGAACAGTTCAGTGAGCAGTTCTTC. As protein: CASNSEQFSEQFF. The whole variable domain, filled in from reference TRBV7-9 and TRBJ2-1, reads DTGVSQNPRHKITKRGQNVTFRCDPISEHNRLYWYRQTLGQGPEFLTYFQNEAQLEKSRLLSDRFSAERPKGSFSTLEIQRTEQGDSAMYLCASNSEQFSEQFFGPGTRLTVL.

The sample holds many counts of this clonotype. This rearrangement joins TRBV5-1 to TRBJ1-2; weak D call: TRBD1 (5 bases). The germline V and J ends were trimmed by 0 bases and 4 bases, with 13 bases remaining between them. Germline V lookup: CDR1 SGHRS, CDR2 YFSETQ. CDR3 length equals 15 residues. The CDR3 DNA sequence: TGCGCCAGCAGCTTGGGCGACAGCAAACTCTATGGCTACACCTTC. Translation gives CASSLGDSKLYGYTF.

The chain couples TRBV10-2 to TRBJ2-6; 8 nucleotides match TRBD1. CDR3 length equals 17 residues. The germline V gene has CDR1 WSHSY and CDR2 SAAADI. V trimming: 3 bases; J trimming: 2 bases; junction bases outside the gene matches: 6. The CDR3 DNA is TGCGCCAGCAGTGATCGGCAGGGGGCGACTGGGGCCAACGTCCTGACTTTC. Its translation: CASSDRQGATGANVLTF.